This entry lists 29 T cell receptor beta chains sequenced from one sample in a study of cytomegalovirus exposure and HLA in healthy donors. The PCR employed 60 Vbeta primers together with 13 Jbeta primers. Some clones are missing from TCRdb's copy, which holds only in-frame ones; the method was immunoSEQ multiplex PCR. The table includes 250,000 to 350,000 clones, about 80% detected once. The material sequenced was PBMCs. These receptors came from a girl aged 2-9 years in good health and CMV-seronegative.

The genes are TRBV29-1 and TRBJ1-2; D call uncertain. The V end lost 0 bases, the J end lost 7 bases, and 9 bases lay between the germline ends. This CDR3 region has 12 residues. Germline V gives CDR1 SQVTM, CDR2 ANQGSEA. The CDR3 spells CSVEEEATGYTF. The CDR3 coding sequence is TGCAGCGTTGAAGAAGAGGCGACTGGCTACACCTTC.

This sequence joins TRBV28 and TRBJ2-7; D is ambiguous. The V gene's germline CDR1 is MDHEN and CDR2 SYDVKM. The V end lost 5 bases, the J end lost 0 bases, and 11 bases lay between the germline ends. The CDR3 is 14 residues long. CDR3 in amino acids: CASSPLAGSYEQYF. The DNA for the CDR3 is TGTGCCAGCAGTCCCTTGGCAGGCTCCTACGAGCAGTACTTC.

The rearrangement uses TRBV28 and TRBJ2-5, with TRBD2 as a possible D gene (5 bases). The CDR3 totals 13 residues. CDR1 and CDR2 (germline): MDHEN, SYDVKM. Trimming stripped 2 bases from V and 7 bases from J, with 11 bases between. CDR3 residues: CASSLTLAMTQYF. The CDR3 DNA is TGTGCCAGCAGTTTAACTCTAGCTATGACCCAGTACTTC.

This chain uses TRBV9 with TRBJ1-2; 7 positions match TRBD1. The CDR3 sequence is 12 residues long. After removal of 3 bases from V and 8 bases from J, the junction contained 4 bases not matched to a gene. Per germline, CDR1 SGDLS and CDR2 YYNGEE. CDR3 loop: CASSATGTGYTF. CDR3 nucleotides: TGTGCCAGCAGCGCGACAGGGACCGGCTACACCTTC.

This clone appeared many times. The chain recombines TRBV28 with TRBJ1-5, with D possibly matching TRBD1 (6 bases). CDR1 and CDR2 (germline): MDHEN, SYDVKM. V was pared by 6 bases and J by 2 bases, with 11 bases between. The CDR3 contains 14 residues. CDR3 region: CASSGHRGNQPQHF. CDR3 in DNA: TGTGCCAGCAGCGGACACAGGGGCAATCAGCCCCAGCATTTT. The variable domain in full, completed from reference TRBV28 and TRBJ1-5, reads DVKVTQSSRYLVKRTGEKVFLECVQDMDHENMFWYRQDPGLGLRLIYFSYDVKMKEKGDIPEGYSVSREKKERFSLILESASTNQTSMYLCASSGHRGNQPQHFGDGTRLSIL.

V gene TRBV4-2 combines with J gene TRBJ2-2, with 10 bases lining up with TRBD2. Trimming cost V 4 bases and J 5 bases; bases outside gene matches: 13. The germline V gene has CDR1 LGHNA and CDR2 YNFKEQ. The CDR3 is 18 amino acids. The CDR3 here is CASSPNPAGGPWTGELFF. CDR3 sequence (DNA): TGTGCCAGCAGCCCTAACCCAGCGGGAGGGCCTTGGACCGGGGAGCTGTTTTTT.

The V call is TRBV2, the J call TRBJ1-6, with a tentative D call TRBD1 (5 bases). CDR3 length: 14 amino acids. Germline-derived CDR1 and CDR2 are SNHLY and FYNNEI. Trimming shortened V by 11 bases and J by 9 bases, and 20 bases separated the two germline ends. This CDR3 reads CAGAPGTGSSPLHF. CDR3 in DNA: TGTGCCGGGGCTCCTGGTACAGGTTCTTCACCCCTCCACTTT.

The chain has TRBV10-3 and TRBJ1-2, with a weak D call TRBD1 (5 bases). Between the trimmed V and J ends, which lost 3 bases and 8 bases, there was a span of 13 bases. CDR1 is ENHRY and CDR2 is SYGVKD in the germline V gene. This CDR3 is 13 amino acids long. This CDR3 is CAISDGTAKGYTF. The DNA for the CDR3 is TGTGCCATCAGTGATGGGACTGCGAAGGGCTACACCTTC.

The V and J genes are TRBV30 and TRBJ2-5; TRBD2 might be the D (6 bases). The germline V gene has CDR1 GTSNPN and CDR2 SVGIG (reference sequence). The CDR3 is 13 amino acids. Trimming cost V 2 bases and J 2 bases, with 9 bases left between them. The CDR3 DNA sequence: TGTGCCTGGAGTCTCGGAGGGCAAGAGACCCAGTACTTC. Its protein is CAWSLGGQETQYF.

V is TRBV9 and J is TRBJ2-5, with 9 nucleotides matching TRBD2. Germline V lookup: CDR1 SGDLS, CDR2 YYNGEE. V was clipped by 7 bases and J by 3 bases; unmatched bases: 4. The CDR3 sequence is 13 residues long. The CDR3 is CASSAGGEETQYF. The DNA of the CDR3 is TGTGCCAGCTCAGCGGGAGGAGAAGAGACCCAGTACTTC.

The J gene is TRBJ2-5, the V gene TRBV7-9, with 11 nucleotides matching TRBD2. Germline lookup yields CDR1 SEHNR and CDR2 FQNEAQ (reference sequence). V shed 6 bases, J shed 3 bases, and the junction held 0 bases outside the gene matches. There are 13 residues in the CDR3. Here the CDR3 DNA reads TGTGCCAGCAGACTAGCGGGGGAAGAGACCCAGTACTTC. As protein: CASRLAGEETQYF.

Notes on this clone: This specimen includes other DNA sequences encoding the same CDR3. V and J are TRBV27 and TRBJ1-5; D is unclear. This CDR3 region has 15 residues. The germline CDR1 and CDR2 sequences are MNHEY and SMNVEV (reference sequence). V lost 2 bases to trimming and J lost 1 base, with 9 bases between them. The chain's CDR3 is CASSLGTASNQPQHF. CDR3 DNA: TGTGCCAGCAGTTTAGGCACCGCCAGCAATCAGCCCCAGCATTTT.

The chain uses TRBV5-1 and TRBJ2-5; 7 nucleotides line up with TRBD2. CDR1 and CDR2 from the germline V gene are SGHRS and YFSETQ. The V gene end was trimmed by 4 bases and the J gene end by 4 bases; junction bases not matched to a gene: 4. The CDR3 runs to 13 residues. The CDR3 is CASSLQRGETQYF. The CDR3 region has the DNA TGCGCCAGCAGCCTCCAGCGGGGAGAGACCCAGTACTTC.

This clone showed up just a few times. The V and J genes are TRBV7-3 and TRBJ1-3; tentatively, D is TRBD1 (5 bases). The CDR3 has 14 residues. Germline values: CDR1 SGHTA, CDR2 FQGTGA. The V end lost 5 bases, the J end lost 0 bases, and 8 bases lay between the germline ends. This chain's CDR3 is CASSPTGSGNTIYF. CDR3 in DNA: TGTGCCAGCAGCCCAACAGGCTCTGGAAACACCATATATTTT.

The CDR3 DNA reads TGTGCCAGCAGCGCTCAACTCAGGTACCAAGCTGGGGCGCCGGCTGAAGCTTTCTTT. It yields the protein CASSAQLRYQAGAPAEAFF. This sequence joins TRBV7-9 and TRBJ1-1; perhaps TRBD1 as D (5 bases). Looked up from germline, CDR1 is SEHNR and CDR2 is FQNEAQ (reference sequence). The CDR3 has 19 residues. Trimming removed 5 bases from V and 6 bases from J, with 31 bases in between.

The gene calls are TRBV6-5 and TRBJ2-2; possible D gene TRBD1, 6 bases. The CDR3 totals 14 residues. With 6 bases removed from V and 7 bases from J, the gap between germline ends came to 15 bases. Germline lookup yields CDR1 MNHEY and CDR2 SVGAGI. The CDR3 spells CASRTTGIGGELFF. The CDR3 DNA is TGTGCCAGCAGAACAACAGGGATCGGCGGGGAGCTGTTTTTT.

The J gene is TRBJ1-2, the V gene TRBV5-6; TRBD1 is a possible D gene (6 bases). The CDR3 consists of 15 residues. V was trimmed by 4 bases and J by 5 bases, leaving 18 bases between them. Germline V gene sequence: CDR1 SGHDT, CDR2 YYEEEE. The CDR3 DNA reads TGTGCCAGCAGCGTTGGGACACTTGGATTTTATGGCTACACCTTC. It translates to CASSVGTLGFYGYTF.

The sample holds a few counts of this clone. The chain recombines TRBV2 with TRBJ2-5; possible D gene TRBD2, 6 bases. Germline loops: CDR1 SNHLY, CDR2 FYNNEI. This CDR3 contains 14 residues. With 8 bases removed from V and 4 bases from J, the gap between germline ends came to 17 bases. CDR3 loop: CASSRRGGPETQYF. The CDR3 DNA is TGTGCCAGCTCGAGGCGGGGAGGCCCAGAGACCCAGTACTTC.

DNA for the CDR3: TGCAGCGTTGACATGGGCCGGCCCACTCACGGGCAGTACTTC. Its translation: CSVDMGRPTHGQYF. The V and J genes are TRBV29-1 and TRBJ2-7; D uncertain. The V end lost 3 bases, the J end lost 9 bases, and 21 bases lay between the germline ends. Looked up from germline, CDR1 is SQVTM and CDR2 is ANQGSEA. The CDR3 is 14 residues long.

The gene calls are TRBV28 and TRBJ2-7, with 11 bases that match TRBD2. The CDR3 covers 16 residues. Per the germline V gene, CDR1 is MDHEN and CDR2 is SYDVKM. V lost 3 bases to trimming and J lost 6 bases; unmatched junction nucleotides: 10. The CDR3: CASSFSLLAGELEQYF. The CDR3 DNA sequence: TGTGCCAGCAGTTTCTCCCTACTAGCGGGAGAGCTCGAGCAGTACTTC.

CDR3 sequence reads: CASSFMGLMDEQFF. The CDR3 DNA reads TGTGCCAGCAGCTTTATGGGACTTATGGATGAGCAGTTCTTC. This chain connects TRBV7-2 to TRBJ2-1; D may be TRBD2 (6 bases). The V end lost 3 bases, the J end lost 8 bases, and 14 bases lay between the germline ends. Germline lookup yields CDR1 SGHTA and CDR2 FQGNSA. The CDR3 spans 14 residues.

The chain recombines TRBV6-5 with TRBJ1-4; 8 bases agree with TRBD1. Germline V gene data show CDR1 as MNHEY and CDR2 as SVGAGI. The V segment lost 4 bases and the J segment 6 bases; nucleotides outside the gene matches: 10. The CDR3 extends over 16 amino acids. This CDR3 is CASSSGGAFSHEKLFF. Here the CDR3 DNA reads TGTGCCAGCAGTTCAGGGGGCGCGTTTTCCCATGAAAAACTGTTTTTT.

This chain joins TRBV9 and TRBJ2-1; 8 bases are shared with TRBD2. The CDR3 spans 15 residues. V was clipped by 3 bases and J by 4 bases; unmatched bases: 6. Per the germline V gene, CDR1 is SGDLS and CDR2 is YYNGEE. CDR3 sequence (DNA): TGTGCCAGCAGCGCCTCCGGGACTAGTTACAATGAGCAGTTCTTC. This encodes CASSASGTSYNEQFF.

This chain links TRBV5-1 with TRBJ2-1; 7 bases fit TRBD2. The CDR3 is 15 residues long. CDR1 SGHRS and CDR2 YFSETQ come from the germline V gene. J gave up 8 bases and V 1 base, and 9 bases lay outside the gene matches. Here the CDR3 DNA reads TGCGCCAGCAGCTTGTTGGGACTATATTACGATGAGCAGTTCTTC. Residues: CASSLLGLYYDEQFF.

This chain connects TRBV7-9 to TRBJ2-7; perhaps TRBD2 as D (6 bases). This CDR3 has 18 residues. Germline lookup yields CDR1 SEHNR and CDR2 FQNEAQ (reference sequence). V shed 4 bases and J shed 3 bases, with 25 bases lying between them. Here the CDR3 reads CASSSDGQIGSRVYEQYF. Here the CDR3 DNA reads TGTGCCAGCAGCTCCGACGGGCAGATCGGGAGTAGGGTCTACGAGCAGTACTTC.

This clone was observed once. V is TRBV5-1 and J is TRBJ2-1; D possibly corresponds to TRBD1 (6 bases). CDR3 length equals 18 residues. Germline-derived CDR1 and CDR2 are SGHRS and YFSETQ. V was pared by 1 base and J by 6 bases, with 23 bases between. CDR3 protein: CASSLYQGTRVGVNEQFF. DNA for the CDR3: TGCGCCAGCAGCTTGTACCAGGGGACCAGGGTGGGAGTCAATGAGCAGTTCTTC.

A few counts support this clone. The rearrangement joins TRBV4-1 to TRBJ2-3; D may be TRBD2 (7 bases). Germline values: CDR1 MGHRA, CDR2 YSYEKL. V lost 4 bases and J lost 5, with 22 bases in between. The CDR3 length is 17 residues. CDR3 DNA sequence: TGCGCCAGCAGCCGCTGGGGGGGGCCAGGGCTTGGAGATACGCAGTATTTT. Translated, it gives CASSRWGGPGLGDTQYF.

The J gene is TRBJ1-5, the V gene TRBV30; 7 bases fit TRBD1. This CDR3 is built from 15 residues. V was pared by 2 bases and J by 2 bases, with 6 bases of the junction left unmatched. From germline, CDR1 is GTSNPN and CDR2 SVGIG (reference sequence). The CDR3 loop is CAWSTGVDGNQPQHF. The DNA for the CDR3 is TGTGCCTGGAGTACAGGGGTCGACGGCAATCAGCCCCAGCATTTT. The variable domain in full, with the rest retrieved from reference TRBV30 and TRBJ1-5, is SQTIHQWPATLVQPVGSPLSLECTVEGTSNPNLYWYRQAAGRGLQLLFYSVGIGQISSEVPQNLSASRPQDRQFILSSKKLLLSDSGFYLCAWSTGVDGNQPQHFGDGTRLSIL.

V and J are TRBV6-1 and TRBJ2-1; D gene uncertain. CDR3 size: 11 residues. V was shortened by 1 base and J by 10 bases, with 5 bases between the two germline ends. Germline CDR1 MNHNS, CDR2 SASEGT. CDR3 region: CASSEGREQFF. For the CDR3, the DNA is TGTGCCAGCAGTGAAGGGAGAGAGCAGTTCTTC.